This entry concerns a single T cell receptor (beta chain). What it recognizes is unknown. With V trimmed by 4 bases and J by 0 bases, 8 bases remained unmatched. CDR1 is LNHDA, CDR2 SQIVND, per germline (reference sequence). This CDR3 is built from 17 residues. These data originate in a study of cytomegalovirus exposure and HLA in healthy donors. General observations from the study: Follow-up analysis found HLA locus-dependent TCR association rates, highest for DRB1 and lowest for HLA-C. In a later analysis, most CMV-associated TCR beta chains appeared HLA-restricted.

The PCR was carried out with 60 Vbeta primers and 13 Jbeta primers. Method: immunoSEQ multiplex PCR; TCRdb's copy keeps in-frame clones and lacks some. In the table there are more than 150,000 clones, 80% of which are singletons. The sample was PBMCs. The sequence was obtained from a young woman in good health and CMV-seronegative. The V and J genes are TRBV19 and TRBJ2-4, with 8 bases that match TRBD2. The CDR3 region is CASSTFASGLAKNIQYF. In DNA, the CDR3 is TGTGCCAGTAGTACGTTCGCTAGCGGGTTAGCCAAAAACATTCAGTACTTC.